This TCR beta chain is from a study of Tregs in tolerant kidney transplant recipients. Unstimulated regulatory T cells (CD4+CD25+CD127-), CD4+CD25- non-regulatory cells, CD4 and CD8 cells were FACS-sorted from thawed PBMCs. Broader study findings: Activated donor B cell expansion appeared to reveal the most relevant donor-specific TCRbeta repertoire.

This clone was seen just once. Its antigen is still unknown. This table comes from immunoSEQ multiplex PCR, and its TCRdb copy is limited to in-frame clones, with some not included. The sample includes 60,000 to 95,000 clones, 95% to 98% of them seen just once. The CDR3 is 17 residues long. J lost 7 bases, V lost 0 bases, and 11 bases had no gene match. The V gene's germline CDR1 is LGHNT and CDR2 FRNRAP. The sample here was CD4+ T cells from blood, taken before the transplant. The receptor comes from a human donor who received a combined kidney and bone marrow transplant. The chain is built from TRBV12-5 and TRBJ2-1, with 8 bases lining up with TRBD2. CDR3 amino acids: CASGLVWGGRRQNEQFF. For the CDR3, the DNA is TGTGCTAGTGGTTTGGTATGGGGCGGGAGGCGTCAGAATGAGCAGTTCTTC.